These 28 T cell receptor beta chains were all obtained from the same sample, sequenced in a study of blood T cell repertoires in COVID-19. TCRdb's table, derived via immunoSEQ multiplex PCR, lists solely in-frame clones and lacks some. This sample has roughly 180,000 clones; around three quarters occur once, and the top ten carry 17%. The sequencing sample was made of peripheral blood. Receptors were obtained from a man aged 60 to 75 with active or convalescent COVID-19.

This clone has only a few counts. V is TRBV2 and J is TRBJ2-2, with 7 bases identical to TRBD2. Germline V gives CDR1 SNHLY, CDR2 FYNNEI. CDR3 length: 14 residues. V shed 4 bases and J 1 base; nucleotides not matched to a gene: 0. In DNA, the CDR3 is TGTGCCAGCAGTGGGACTAGGAACACCGGGGAGCTGTTTTTT. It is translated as CASSGTRNTGELFF.

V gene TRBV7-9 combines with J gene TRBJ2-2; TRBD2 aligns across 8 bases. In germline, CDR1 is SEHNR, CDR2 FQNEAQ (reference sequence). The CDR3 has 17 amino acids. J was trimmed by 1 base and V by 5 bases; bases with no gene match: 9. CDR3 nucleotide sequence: TGTGCCAGCAGCCACCCGGGAGGGGGGGTGAACACCGGGGAGCTGTTTTTT. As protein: CASSHPGGGVNTGELFF.

The CDR3 reads CASSYSLQGPDTQYF. DNA for the CDR3: TGTGCCAGCAGTTACTCTTTACAGGGGCCAGATACGCAGTATTTT. This chain links TRBV6-2 or TRBV6-3 with TRBJ2-3; 7 nucleotides match TRBD1. The germline V gene has CDR1 MNHEY and CDR2 SVGEGT. V shed 0 bases, J shed 4 bases, and the junction held 4 bases outside the gene matches. This CDR3 spans 15 amino acids.

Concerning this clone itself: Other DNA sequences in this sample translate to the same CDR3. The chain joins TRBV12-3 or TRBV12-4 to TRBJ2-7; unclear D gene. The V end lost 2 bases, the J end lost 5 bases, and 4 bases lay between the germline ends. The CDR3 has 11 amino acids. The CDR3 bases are TGTGCCAGCAGTTTACGCGACGAGCAGTACTTC. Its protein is CASSLRDEQYF.

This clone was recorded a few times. The CDR3 loop reads CASSAWDRVGDGYTF. CDR3 in DNA: TGTGCCAGTAGTGCCTGGGACAGGGTAGGTGATGGCTACACCTTC. The rearrangement joins TRBV19 to TRBJ1-2; 9 bases match TRBD1. CDR1 and CDR2 from the germline V gene are LNHDA and SQIVND (reference sequence). The CDR3 runs 15 residues. V was pared by 5 bases and J by 6 bases, with 10 bases of the junction left unmatched.

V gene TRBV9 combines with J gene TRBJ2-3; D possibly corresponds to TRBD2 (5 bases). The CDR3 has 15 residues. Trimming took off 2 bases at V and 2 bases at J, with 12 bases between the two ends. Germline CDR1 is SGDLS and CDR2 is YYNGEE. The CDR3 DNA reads TGTGCCAGCAGCGTTTCCCCGGGAACCACAGATACGCAGTATTTT. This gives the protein CASSVSPGTTDTQYF.

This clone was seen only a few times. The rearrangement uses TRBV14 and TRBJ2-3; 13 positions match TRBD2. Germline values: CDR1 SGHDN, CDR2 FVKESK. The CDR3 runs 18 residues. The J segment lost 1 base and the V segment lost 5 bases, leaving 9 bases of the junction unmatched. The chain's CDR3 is CASSIRGLAGYGTDTQYF. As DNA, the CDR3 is TGTGCCAGCAGCATCCGGGGACTAGCGGGATACGGCACAGATACGCAGTATTTT. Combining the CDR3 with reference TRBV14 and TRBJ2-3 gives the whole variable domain EAGVTQFPSHSVIEKGQTVTLRCDPISGHDNLYWYRRVMGKEIKFLLHFVKESKQDESGMPNNRFLAERTGGTYSTLKVQPAELEDSGVYFCASSIRGLAGYGTDTQYFGPGTRLTVL.

CDR3 sequence reads: CASSPDRGRTEAFF. In nucleotides, the CDR3 is TGTGCCAGCTCACCGGACAGGGGGCGGACTGAAGCTTTCTTT. The V and J genes are TRBV18 and TRBJ1-1; 11 bases align to TRBD1. Germline V gene data show CDR1 as KGHSH and CDR2 as LQKENI. The V and J ends lost 3 bases and 5 bases, in that order; junction bases with no gene match: 2. The CDR3 covers 14 residues.

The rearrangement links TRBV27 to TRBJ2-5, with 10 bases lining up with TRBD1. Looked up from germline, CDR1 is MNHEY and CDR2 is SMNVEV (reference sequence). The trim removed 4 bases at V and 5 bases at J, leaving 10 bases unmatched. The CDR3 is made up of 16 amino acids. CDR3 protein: CASSSRGQGFWETQYF. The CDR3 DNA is TGTGCCAGCAGTTCCCGGGGACAGGGGTTTTGGGAGACCCAGTACTTC.

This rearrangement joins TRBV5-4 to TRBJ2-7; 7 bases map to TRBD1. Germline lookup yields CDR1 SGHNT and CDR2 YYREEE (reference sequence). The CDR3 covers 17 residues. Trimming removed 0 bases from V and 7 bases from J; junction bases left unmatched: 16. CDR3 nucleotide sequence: TGTGCCAGCAGCTTGGAACCCGGGACAGCCTCATTAGGGGAGCAGTACTTC. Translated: CASSLEPGTASLGEQYF.

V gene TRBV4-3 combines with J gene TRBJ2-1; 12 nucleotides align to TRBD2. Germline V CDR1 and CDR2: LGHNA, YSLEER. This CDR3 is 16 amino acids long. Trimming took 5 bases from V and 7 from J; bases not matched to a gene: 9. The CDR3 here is CASSLTSGREGNEQFF. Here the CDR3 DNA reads TGCGCCAGCAGCTTGACTAGCGGGAGAGAGGGAAATGAGCAGTTCTTC.

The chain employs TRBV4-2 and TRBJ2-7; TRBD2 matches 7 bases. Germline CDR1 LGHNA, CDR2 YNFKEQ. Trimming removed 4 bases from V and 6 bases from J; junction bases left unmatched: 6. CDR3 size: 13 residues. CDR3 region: CASSREGRGEQYF. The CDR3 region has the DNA TGTGCCAGCAGCCGGGAGGGTAGAGGCGAGCAGTACTTC.

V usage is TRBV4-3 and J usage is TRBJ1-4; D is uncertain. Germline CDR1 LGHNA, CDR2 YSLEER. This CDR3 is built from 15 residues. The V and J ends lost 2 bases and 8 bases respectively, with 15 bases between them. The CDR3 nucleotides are TGCGCCAGCAGCCAATCGCTGGCCGCGGGCGAAAAACTGTTTTTT. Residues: CASSQSLAAGEKLFF.

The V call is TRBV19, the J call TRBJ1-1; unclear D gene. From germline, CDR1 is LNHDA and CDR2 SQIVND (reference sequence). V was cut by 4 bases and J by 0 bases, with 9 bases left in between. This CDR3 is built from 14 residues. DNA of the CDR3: TGTGCCAGTAGTACTCGAGACATGAACACTGAAGCTTTCTTT. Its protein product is CASSTRDMNTEAFF.

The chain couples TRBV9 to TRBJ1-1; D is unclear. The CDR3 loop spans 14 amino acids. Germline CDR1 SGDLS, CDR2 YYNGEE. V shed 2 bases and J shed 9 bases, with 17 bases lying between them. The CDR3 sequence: CASSVRDGVVKAFF. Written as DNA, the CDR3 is TGTGCCAGCAGCGTCCGGGATGGAGTGGTTAAAGCTTTCTTT. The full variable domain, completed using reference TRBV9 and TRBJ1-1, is DSGVTQTPKHLITATGQRVTLRCSPRSGDLSVYWYQQSLDQGLQFLIQYYNGEERAKGNILERFSAQQFPDLHSELNLSSLELGDSALYFCASSVRDGVVKAFFGQGTRLTVV.

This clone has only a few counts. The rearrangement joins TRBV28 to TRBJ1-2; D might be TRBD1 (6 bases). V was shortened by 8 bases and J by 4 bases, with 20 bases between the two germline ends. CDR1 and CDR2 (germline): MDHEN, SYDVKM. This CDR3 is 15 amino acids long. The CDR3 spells CASLSPGPGAYGYTF. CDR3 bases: TGTGCCAGCTTAAGCCCGGGTCCAGGGGCCTATGGCTACACCTTC.

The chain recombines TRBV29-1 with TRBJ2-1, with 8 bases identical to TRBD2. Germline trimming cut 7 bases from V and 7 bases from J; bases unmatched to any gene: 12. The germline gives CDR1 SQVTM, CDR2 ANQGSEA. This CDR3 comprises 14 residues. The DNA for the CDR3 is TGCAGCGGGGGGACTAGTGGATATGGGAATGAGCAGTTCTTC. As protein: CSGGTSGYGNEQFF.

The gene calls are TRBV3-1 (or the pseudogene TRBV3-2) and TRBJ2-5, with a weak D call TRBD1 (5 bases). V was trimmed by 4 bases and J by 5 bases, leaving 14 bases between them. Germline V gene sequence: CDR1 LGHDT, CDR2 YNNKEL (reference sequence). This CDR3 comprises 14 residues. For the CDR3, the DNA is TGTGCCAGCAGCCCAGGGTCGGTCAGGGAGACCCAGTACTTC. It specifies CASSPGSVRETQYF.

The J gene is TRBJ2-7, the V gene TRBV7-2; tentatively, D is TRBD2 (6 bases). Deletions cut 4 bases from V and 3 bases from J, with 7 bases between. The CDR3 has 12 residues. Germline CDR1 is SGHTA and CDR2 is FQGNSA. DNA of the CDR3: TGTGCCAGCAGCTACGGGGGCTACGAGCAGTACTTC. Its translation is CASSYGGYEQYF.

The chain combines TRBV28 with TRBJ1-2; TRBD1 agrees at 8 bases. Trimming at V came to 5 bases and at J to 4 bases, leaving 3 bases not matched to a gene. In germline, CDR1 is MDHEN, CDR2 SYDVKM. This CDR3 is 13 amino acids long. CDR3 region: CASSRTGSYGYTF. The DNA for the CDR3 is TGTGCCAGCAGTCGGACAGGGTCCTATGGCTACACCTTC.

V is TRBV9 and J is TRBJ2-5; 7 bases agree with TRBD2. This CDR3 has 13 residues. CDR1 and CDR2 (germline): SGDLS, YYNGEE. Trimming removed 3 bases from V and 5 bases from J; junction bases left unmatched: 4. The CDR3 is CASSARGGETQYF. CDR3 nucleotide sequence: TGTGCCAGCAGCGCCCGGGGAGGGGAGACCCAGTACTTC.

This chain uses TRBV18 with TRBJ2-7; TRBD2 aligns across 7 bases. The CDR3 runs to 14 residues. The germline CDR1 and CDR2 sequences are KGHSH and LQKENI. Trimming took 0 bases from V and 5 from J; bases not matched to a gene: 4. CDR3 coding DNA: TGTGCCAGCTCACCACCGGGGGGGTCACACGAGCAGTACTTC. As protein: CASSPPGGSHEQYF.

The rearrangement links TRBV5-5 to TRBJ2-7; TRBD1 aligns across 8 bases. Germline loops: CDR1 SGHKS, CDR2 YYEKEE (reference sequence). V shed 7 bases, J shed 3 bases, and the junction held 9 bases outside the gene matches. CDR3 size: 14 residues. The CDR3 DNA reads TGTGCCAGCGCACTTACAGGGGGTCACTACGAGCAGTACTTC. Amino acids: CASALTGGHYEQYF.

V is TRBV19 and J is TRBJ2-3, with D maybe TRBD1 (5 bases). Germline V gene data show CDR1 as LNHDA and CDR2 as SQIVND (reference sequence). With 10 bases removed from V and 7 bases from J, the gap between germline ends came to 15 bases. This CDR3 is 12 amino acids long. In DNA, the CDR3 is TGTGCCACCCGCCCAGACAGTCATACGCAGTATTTT. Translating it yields CATRPDSHTQYF.

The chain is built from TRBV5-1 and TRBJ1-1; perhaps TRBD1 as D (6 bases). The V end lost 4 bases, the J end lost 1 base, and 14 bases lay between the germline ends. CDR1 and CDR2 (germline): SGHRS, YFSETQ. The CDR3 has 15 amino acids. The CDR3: CASSPGPGENTEAFF. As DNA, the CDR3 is TGCGCCAGCAGCCCCGGGCCAGGGGAGAACACTGAAGCTTTCTTT.

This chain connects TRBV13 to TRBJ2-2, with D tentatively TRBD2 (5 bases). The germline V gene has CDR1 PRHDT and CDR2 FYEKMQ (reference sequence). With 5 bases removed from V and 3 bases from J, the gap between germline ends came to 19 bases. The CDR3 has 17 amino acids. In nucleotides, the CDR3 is TGTGCCAGCAGCCGGCAACTTGGACTCTACGACACCGGGGAGCTGTTTTTT. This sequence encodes CASSRQLGLYDTGELFF.

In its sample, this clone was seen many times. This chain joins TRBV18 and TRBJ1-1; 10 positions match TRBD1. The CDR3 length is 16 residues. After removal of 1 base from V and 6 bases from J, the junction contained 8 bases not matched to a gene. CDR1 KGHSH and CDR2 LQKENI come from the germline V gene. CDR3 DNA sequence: TGTGCCAGCTCACCACAGGGACAGGGGCTTCAGGCTGAAGCTTTCTTT. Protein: CASSPQGQGLQAEAFF.

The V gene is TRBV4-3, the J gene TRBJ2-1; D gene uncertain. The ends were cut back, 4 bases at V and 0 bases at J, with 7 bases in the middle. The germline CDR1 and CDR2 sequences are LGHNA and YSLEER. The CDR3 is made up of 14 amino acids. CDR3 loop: CASSLAVSYNEQFF. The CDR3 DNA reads TGCGCCAGCAGCCTAGCAGTCTCCTACAATGAGCAGTTCTTC.